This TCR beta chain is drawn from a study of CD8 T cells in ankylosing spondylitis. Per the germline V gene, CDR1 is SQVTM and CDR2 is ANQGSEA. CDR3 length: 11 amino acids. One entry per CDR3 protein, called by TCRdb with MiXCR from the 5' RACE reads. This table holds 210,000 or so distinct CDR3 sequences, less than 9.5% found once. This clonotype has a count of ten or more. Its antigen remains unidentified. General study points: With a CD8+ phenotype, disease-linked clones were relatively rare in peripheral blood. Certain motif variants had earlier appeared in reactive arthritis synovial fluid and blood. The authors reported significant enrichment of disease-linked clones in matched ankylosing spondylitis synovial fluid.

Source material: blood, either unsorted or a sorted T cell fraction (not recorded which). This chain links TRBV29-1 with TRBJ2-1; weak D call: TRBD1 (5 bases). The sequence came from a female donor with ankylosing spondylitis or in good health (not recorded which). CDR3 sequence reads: CRSPRDNEQFF. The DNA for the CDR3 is TGCAGATCACCCAGGGACAATGAGCAGTTCTTC.